What follows is one T cell receptor beta chain and its context. The primer mix had 60 Vbeta and 13 Jbeta primers. This table comes from immunoSEQ multiplex PCR, and its TCRdb copy is limited to in-frame clones, with some not included. The profile covers under 200,000 clones, with approximately 80% appearing a single time and 1.3% taken by the ten largest. The sample comes from a study of cytomegalovirus exposure and HLA in healthy donors. This TCR came from a man aged 30 to 39 in good health and CMV-seronegative. Material: PBMCs.

In DNA form, the CDR3 reads TGTGCCAGCAGCCGACAGGGTATCACTGAAGCTTTCTTT. Protein sequence: CASSRQGITEAFF. This sequence joins TRBV14 and TRBJ1-1; TRBD1 matches at 7 bases. Unmatched junction bases numbered 3, after V lost 4 bases and J lost 4 bases. CDR3 size: 13 residues. Germline V gene lookup returns CDR1 SGHDN and CDR2 FVKESK.